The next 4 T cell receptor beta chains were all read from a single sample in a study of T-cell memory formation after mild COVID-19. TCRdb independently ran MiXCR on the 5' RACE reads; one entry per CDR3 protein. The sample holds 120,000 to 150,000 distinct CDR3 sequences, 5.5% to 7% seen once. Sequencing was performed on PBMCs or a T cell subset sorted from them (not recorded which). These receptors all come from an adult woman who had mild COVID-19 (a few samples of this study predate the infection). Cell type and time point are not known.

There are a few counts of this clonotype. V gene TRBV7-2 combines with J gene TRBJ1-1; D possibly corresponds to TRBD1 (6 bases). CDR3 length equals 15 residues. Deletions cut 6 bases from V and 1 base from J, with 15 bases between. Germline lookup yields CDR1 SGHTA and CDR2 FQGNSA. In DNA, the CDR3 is TGTGCCAGCAGTTATCAAGGGGGAGCGAACACTGAAGCTTTCTTT. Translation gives CASSYQGGANTEAFF.

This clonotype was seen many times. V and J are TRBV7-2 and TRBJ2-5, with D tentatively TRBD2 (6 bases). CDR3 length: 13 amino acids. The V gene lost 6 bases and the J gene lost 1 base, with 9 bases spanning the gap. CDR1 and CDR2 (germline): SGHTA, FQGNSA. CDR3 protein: CASRRTIQETQYF. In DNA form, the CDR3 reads TGTGCCAGCAGACGGACTATCCAAGAGACCCAGTACTTC.

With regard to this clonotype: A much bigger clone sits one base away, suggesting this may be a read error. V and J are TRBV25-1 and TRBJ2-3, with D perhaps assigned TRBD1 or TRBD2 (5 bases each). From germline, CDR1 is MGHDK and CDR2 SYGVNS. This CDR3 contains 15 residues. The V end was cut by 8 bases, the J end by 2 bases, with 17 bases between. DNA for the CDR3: TGTGCCAGCCGGGACGGCAGGAGAGACACAGATACGCAGTATTTT. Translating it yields CASRDGRRDTDTQYF. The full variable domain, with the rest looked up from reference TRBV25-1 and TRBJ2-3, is EADIYQTPRYLVIGTGKKITLECSQTMGHDKMYWYQQDPGMELHLIHYSYGVNSTEKGDLSSESTVSRIRTEHFPLTLESARPSHTSQYLCASRDGRRDTDTQYFGPGTRLTVL.

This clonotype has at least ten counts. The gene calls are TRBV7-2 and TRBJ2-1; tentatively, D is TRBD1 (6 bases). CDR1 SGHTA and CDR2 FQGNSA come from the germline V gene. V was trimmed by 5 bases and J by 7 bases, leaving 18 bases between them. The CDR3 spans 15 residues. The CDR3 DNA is TGTGCCAGCAGCCAAACAGGGCCGGTAAGGAATGAGCAGTTCTTC. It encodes CASSQTGPVRNEQFF.